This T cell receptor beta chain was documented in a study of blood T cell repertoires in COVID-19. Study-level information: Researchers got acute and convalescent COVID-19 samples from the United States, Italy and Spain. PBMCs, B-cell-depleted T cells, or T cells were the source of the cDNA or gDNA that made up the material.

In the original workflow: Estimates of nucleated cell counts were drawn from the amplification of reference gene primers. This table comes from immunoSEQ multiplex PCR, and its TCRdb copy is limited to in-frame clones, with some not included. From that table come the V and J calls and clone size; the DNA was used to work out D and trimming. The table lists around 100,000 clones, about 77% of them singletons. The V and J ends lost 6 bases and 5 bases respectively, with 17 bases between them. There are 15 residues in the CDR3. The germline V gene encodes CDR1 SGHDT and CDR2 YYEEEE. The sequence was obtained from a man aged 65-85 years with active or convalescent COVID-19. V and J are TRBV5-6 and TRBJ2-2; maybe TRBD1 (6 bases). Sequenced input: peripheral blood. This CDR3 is CASTHFTGSTGELFF. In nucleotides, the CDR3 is TGTGCCAGCACCCATTTCACAGGGTCGACCGGGGAGCTGTTTTTT.